This TCR beta chain came from a study of blood T cell repertoires in COVID-19. Across the study: Specimens from acute and convalescent COVID-19 originated in the United States, Italy and Spain.

Sequenced by immunoSEQ multiplex PCR; TCRdb stores in-frame clones only, minus some. The table lists about 360,000 clones, roughly 86% of them singletons, with roughly 2% in the top ten. The germline V gene has CDR1 PRHDT and CDR2 FYEKMQ (reference sequence). There are 17 residues in the CDR3. J was trimmed by 7 bases and V by 1 base; bases with no gene match: 12. Clinical histories supplied by participants themselves formed the basis of cohort assignment. This receptor was identified in a woman aged 40 to 50 with acute COVID-19. The sample was PBMCs or T cells enriched from blood (not recorded which). The chain couples TRBV13 to TRBJ2-1; TRBD2 matches at 8 bases. The CDR3 sequence is CASSLDLGGGSWNEQFF. The CDR3 nucleotides read TGTGCCAGCAGCTTAGATTTAGGCGGGGGGAGCTGGAATGAGCAGTTCTTC. Supplemented by reference TRBV13 and TRBJ2-1, the full variable domain reads AAGVIQSPRHLIKEKRETATLKCYPIPRHDTVYWYQQGPGQDPQFLISFYEKMQSDKGSIPDRFSAQQFSDYHSELNMSSLELGDSALYFCASSLDLGGGSWNEQFFGPGTRLTVL.